A single sample is the source of the 31 T cell receptor beta chains below, sequenced in a study of T cells in Graves' hyperthyroidism and ophthalmopathy. The investigators amplified TCR beta CDR3 regions from RNA transcripts. TCR CDR3 regions were first amplified by RT-PCR with HTBI primers. MiXCR, applied by TCRdb to the multiplex PCR reads, yields one record per CDR3 protein. The table lists 550,000 to 850,000 distinct CDR3 sequences, roughly a sixth of them singletons. The sequencing sample was made of blood. The receptors were sampled from a woman between 50 and 59 years old with Graves' hyperthyroidism that later progressed to Graves' ophthalmopathy.

The genes are TRBV5-5 and TRBJ1-1; no definite D call. The germline V gene has CDR1 SGHKS and CDR2 YYEKEE (reference sequence). CDR3 length: 12 residues. V lost 0 bases and J lost 6, with 6 bases in between. The CDR3 DNA follows: TGTGCCAGCAGCTTGGTTCTTTCTGAAGCTTTCTTT. It codes for CASSLVLSEAFF.

This clonotype was seen many times. This chain links TRBV7-3 with TRBJ1-2; TRBD1 matches 7 bases. Germline-derived CDR1 and CDR2 are SGHTA and FQGTGA. V trimming: 5 bases; J trimming: 3 bases; junction bases outside the gene matches: 6. The CDR3 is 14 residues long. For the CDR3, the DNA is TGTGCCAGCAGCCCCAGAGGGACAGACTATGGCTACACCTTC. As protein: CASSPRGTDYGYTF.

The chain joins TRBV20-1 to TRBJ1-2; D is ambiguous. The V end was cut by 0 bases, the J end by 4 bases, with 21 bases between. This CDR3 spans 17 amino acids. Germline V gene data show CDR1 as DFQATT and CDR2 as SNEGSKA (reference sequence). The CDR3 DNA is TGCAGTGCTAGAGATTACGGGAGCCAGGCACCTGGCTATGGCTACACCTTC. This gives the protein CSARDYGSQAPGYGYTF.

The genes are TRBV19 and TRBJ1-2; 9 bases are shared with TRBD1. The CDR3 covers 13 residues. In germline, CDR1 is LNHDA, CDR2 SQIVND (reference sequence). After removal of 8 bases from V and 4 bases from J, the junction contained 5 bases not matched to a gene. The CDR3 coding sequence is TGTGCCAGTGGACAGGGGATCTTCTATGGCTACACCTTC. It is translated as CASGQGIFYGYTF.

The table lists this clonotype with many counts. A junction end diverges from the germline sequence, so it may reflect a read error. CDR3 sequence: CASSLEGGTYNEQFF. As DNA, the CDR3 is TGTGCCAGCAGCTTGGAGGGAGGTACCTACAATGAGCAGTTCTTC. The chain joins TRBV5-1 to TRBJ2-1; possible D gene TRBD2, 6 bases. This CDR3 has 15 residues. Germline lookup yields CDR1 SGHRS and CDR2 YFSETQ.

In the case of this clonotype: This may arise from a read error, as a much more abundant clone is one base away. This chain links TRBV13 with TRBJ2-1; TRBD2 matches 11 bases. In germline, CDR1 is PRHDT, CDR2 FYEKMQ (reference sequence). CDR3 size: 16 residues. Written as DNA, the CDR3 is TGTGCCAGCAGCACCGAACTAGCGGGGGCGCGGAATGAGCAGCTCTTC. This sequence encodes CASSTELAGARNEQLF.

This clonotype was seen a few times. This chain uses TRBV15 with TRBJ2-1; TRBD1 aligns across 7 bases. CDR3 length: 17 amino acids. J gave up 5 bases and V 3 bases, and 13 bases lay outside the gene matches. The germline V gene has CDR1 LNHNV and CDR2 YYDKDF (reference sequence). CDR3 DNA sequence: TGTGCCACCAGCAGCCATCGTTCCCGGGACAGAGACAATGAGCAGTTCTTC. Translation: CATSSHRSRDRDNEQFF.

This clonotype was found many times. This chain links TRBV6-1 with TRBJ2-5, with 8 nucleotides matching TRBD1. The junction had 9 bases not matched to a gene; V was cut back by 4 bases and J by 5 bases. From germline, CDR1 is MNHNS and CDR2 SASEGT. CDR3 length equals 15 residues. CDR3: CASSGDRGEVETQYF. Written as DNA, the CDR3 is TGTGCCAGCAGTGGCGACAGGGGCGAAGTGGAGACCCAGTACTTC.

This clonotype was detected ten times or more. The gene calls are TRBV5-1 and TRBJ1-1; 9 nucleotides match TRBD1. Germline lookup yields CDR1 SGHRS and CDR2 YFSETQ. The CDR3 extends over 15 amino acids. V was pared by 2 bases and J by 7 bases, with 9 bases of the junction left unmatched. In DNA form, the CDR3 reads TGCGCCAGCAGCTTTTTAGACCGGGACAGGGATGAAGCTTTCTTT. Translation: CASSFLDRDRDEAFF. Complete variable domain (other parts from reference TRBV5-1 and TRBJ1-1): KAGVTQTPRYLIKTRGQQVTLSCSPISGHRSVSWYQQTPGQGLQFLFEYFSETQRNKGNFPGRFSGRQFSNSRSEMNVSTLELGDSALYLCASSFLDRDRDEAFFGQGTRLTVV.

This clonotype occurred a few times. This rearrangement joins TRBV15 to TRBJ2-7; unclear D gene. Germline loops: CDR1 LNHNV, CDR2 YYDKDF (reference sequence). The germline V and J ends were trimmed by 0 bases and 2 bases, with 5 bases remaining between them. The CDR3 loop spans 13 amino acids. As DNA, the CDR3 is TGTGCCACCAGCAGAGACGTAGCCTACGAGCAGTACTTC. Protein product: CATSRDVAYEQYF.

This clonotype was detected only once. Germline is not matched at one junction end, which may reflect a read error. The chain employs TRBV12-3 or TRBV12-4 and TRBJ2-6, with D tentatively TRBD1 (5 bases). The length of the CDR3 is 15 residues. CDR3 DNA sequence: TGTGCCAGCAGTTCTACGAACTCTGGGGCCAGCGTCCTGACTTTC. As protein: CASSSTNSGASVLTF.

This clonotype was seen at least ten times. The V gene is TRBV20-1, the J gene TRBJ1-2; TRBD1 matches 9 bases. This CDR3 is built from 13 residues. J gave up 8 bases and V 6 bases, and 10 bases lay outside the gene matches. Germline loops: CDR1 DFQATT, CDR2 SNEGSKA (reference sequence). The CDR3 here is CSAFVTGGEGYTF. In DNA, the CDR3 is TGCAGTGCCTTCGTTACAGGGGGCGAAGGCTACACCTTC.

This clonotype was recorded at least ten times. CDR3 DNA: TGTGCCAGCAGGACCACAGAGAACTATGGCTACACCTTC. This codes for CASRTTENYGYTF. V and J are TRBV27 and TRBJ1-2; no reliable D call. The CDR3 spans 13 residues. The V and J ends lost 6 bases and 2 bases respectively, with 10 bases between them. From germline, CDR1 is MNHEY and CDR2 SMNVEV (reference sequence).

This clonotype was seen repeatedly, ten times or more. The chain recombines TRBV14 with TRBJ2-7; TRBD1 agrees at 7 bases. The CDR3 contains 16 residues. Germline V lookup: CDR1 SGHDN, CDR2 FVKESK. After removal of 0 bases from V and 1 base from J, the junction contained 6 bases not matched to a gene. CDR3 in DNA: TGTGCCAGCAGCCAAGATACGGTGGACAGGTCCTACGAGCAGTACTTC. It codes for CASSQDTVDRSYEQYF.

This clonotype was detected only a few times. The chain recombines TRBV27 with TRBJ2-5, with D possibly being TRBD1 (8 bases). V was clipped by 2 bases and J by 5 bases, with 12 bases between them. CDR3 size: 14 residues. Germline V gives CDR1 MNHEY, CDR2 SMNVEV (reference sequence). The CDR3 coding sequence is TGTGCCAGCAGTTTAAACAGGGGGGGCGAGACCCAGTACTTC. Translated, it gives CASSLNRGGETQYF.

Comment on this clonotype: A much larger clone lies a single base off, so this may be a read error. This chain links TRBV20-1 with TRBJ2-7, with D unresolved. Germline V gene sequence: CDR1 DFQATT, CDR2 SNEGSKA (reference sequence). Trimming removed 1 base from V and 5 bases from J, with 15 bases in between. CDR3 length equals 14 residues. The CDR3 spells CSARVVVGSHEQYF. The DNA for the CDR3 is TGCAGTGCTAGAGTGGTGGTGGGTTCCCACGAGCAGTACTTC.

This clonotype was found many times. The V and J genes are TRBV10-1 and TRBJ2-3; D assignment may be TRBD1 or TRBD2 (5 bases each). The CDR3 runs 14 residues. The germline V gene has CDR1 WNHNN and CDR2 SYGVQD (reference sequence). V lost 1 base and J 5 bases, leaving 10 bases between the germline ends. This chain's CDR3 is CASSEFRGGDTQYF. The CDR3 DNA reads TGCGCCAGCAGTGAGTTCCGTGGGGGAGATACGCAGTATTTT.

This clonotype was recorded many times. The CDR3: CASSKQGVPYNEQFF. DNA for the CDR3: TGTGCCAGCAGCAAACAGGGAGTTCCCTACAATGAGCAGTTCTTC. J is TRBJ2-1 and V is TRBV11-3; D perhaps matches TRBD1 (6 bases). The V end lost 5 bases, the J end lost 2 bases, and 13 bases lay between the germline ends. The CDR3 loop spans 15 amino acids. Germline assignment: CDR1 SGHNT and CDR2 YENEEA.

This clonotype was observed a single time. The gene calls are TRBV2 and TRBJ2-7, with 7 bases matching TRBD1. CDR1 is SNHLY, CDR2 FYNNEI, per germline. V dropped 6 bases and J dropped 1; count of bases not matched to a gene: 9. This CDR3 spans 15 amino acids. The CDR3 loop reads CASRSKGALSYEQYF. CDR3 in DNA: TGTGCCAGCAGGTCTAAGGGGGCCCTATCCTACGAGCAGTACTTC.

At least ten counts were recorded for this clonotype. The chain carries TRBV6-1 and TRBJ1-1; TRBD1 agrees at 7 bases. V dropped 7 bases and J dropped 1; count of bases not matched to a gene: 12. Germline assignment: CDR1 MNHNS and CDR2 SASEGT. The CDR3 sequence is 16 residues long. For the CDR3, the DNA is TGTGCCAGCAATGACTTTCCGACAGGGACGAACACTGAAGCTTTCTTT. Protein product: CASNDFPTGTNTEAFF.

The chain carries TRBV20-1 and TRBJ2-3; D possibly corresponds to TRBD2 (6 bases). CDR1 and CDR2 from the germline V gene are DFQATT and SNEGSKA (reference sequence). The CDR3 is 15 amino acids. Deletions cut 6 bases from V and 2 bases from J, with 18 bases between. This chain's CDR3 is CSAPSAGSVTDTQYF. The CDR3 coding sequence is TGCAGTGCCCCGTCCGCGGGGTCGGTCACAGATACGCAGTATTTT.

The gene calls are TRBV7-3 and TRBJ2-4; 12 positions match TRBD1. Germline CDR1 and CDR2: SGHTA and FQGTGA. The CDR3 runs to 16 residues. V shed 5 bases, J shed 5 bases, and the junction held 7 bases outside the gene matches. The CDR3: CASSGGTGGFENIQYF. In DNA form, the CDR3 reads TGTGCCAGCAGCGGAGGGACAGGGGGCTTCGAAAACATTCAGTACTTC.

In DNA form, the CDR3 reads TGTGCCAGCCGTGGACAGGGGAACTACAATGAGCAGTTCTTC. This encodes CASRGQGNYNEQFF. V and J are TRBV19 and TRBJ2-1; TRBD1 matches 9 bases. Trimming removed 9 bases from V and 3 bases from J; junction bases left unmatched: 6. The CDR3 sequence is 14 residues long. The germline V gene has CDR1 LNHDA and CDR2 SQIVND (reference sequence).

As concerns this clonotype: A read error may account for a junction end that differs from germline. The rearrangement uses TRBV6-1 and TRBJ1-1; possible D gene TRBD1, 6 bases. Per germline, CDR1 MNHNS and CDR2 SASEGT. CDR3 length: 14 amino acids. CDR3 residues: CASRPDRVKTEAFF. In DNA form, the CDR3 reads TGTGCCAGCAGACCGGACAGAGTGAAAACTGAAGCTTTCTTT.

The V and J genes are TRBV6-2 or TRBV6-3 and TRBJ1-1, with 7 bases lining up with TRBD1. The CDR3 has 12 residues. The ends lost 6 bases at V and 5 bases at J; junction bases unmatched: 3. In germline, CDR1 is MNHEY, CDR2 SVGEGT. As DNA, the CDR3 is TGTGCCAGCAGACAGACAGGGACTGAAGCTTTCTTT. Translating it yields CASRQTGTEAFF.

This clonotype occurred a few times. The rearrangement joins TRBV5-6 to TRBJ2-3; D uncertain. CDR3 length: 16 amino acids. V was pared by 1 base and J by 0 bases, with 12 bases between. The germline gives CDR1 SGHDT, CDR2 YYEEEE. DNA for the CDR3: TGTGCCAGCAGCTTGCTCAGCCCGTCTAGCACAGATACGCAGTATTTT. It encodes CASSLLSPSSTDTQYF.

The rearrangement links TRBV19 to TRBJ2-3; weak D call: TRBD2 (5 bases). V gave up 8 bases and J gave up 5 bases, with 17 bases separating them. This CDR3 is built from 14 residues. From germline, CDR1 is LNHDA and CDR2 SQIVND (reference sequence). In DNA form, the CDR3 reads TGTGCCAGTGGTGAGGGCGGATTGGGAGATACGCAGTATTTT. Protein product: CASGEGGLGDTQYF.

This clonotype was recorded many times. The chain uses TRBV12-3 or TRBV12-4 and TRBJ1-2; TRBD1 aligns across 11 bases. The CDR3 totals 14 residues. J was trimmed by 4 bases and V by 4 bases; bases with no gene match: 2. This chain's CDR3 is CASSSGTGGYGYTF. In DNA, the CDR3 is TGTGCCAGCAGTTCCGGGACAGGGGGCTATGGCTACACCTTC.

The V call is TRBV6-5, the J call TRBJ2-3; D is unclear. CDR1 is MNHEY, CDR2 SVGAGI, per germline. The CDR3 is 17 residues long. V was shortened by 2 bases and J by 0 bases, with 15 bases between the two germline ends. The CDR3 is CASSYQTRVSSTDTQYF. The CDR3 region has the DNA TGTGCCAGCAGTTACCAAACTCGGGTTTCTAGCACAGATACGCAGTATTTT.

This rearrangement joins TRBV11-2 to TRBJ2-4; TRBD1 agrees at 7 bases. The CDR3 is 17 amino acids. The germline CDR1 and CDR2 sequences are SGHAT and FQNNGV. Losses at the gene ends were 2 bases for V and 9 bases for J; bases not matched to a gene: 16. CDR3 DNA: TGTGCCAGCAGCTTATCTGCGACAGGACAGGTAGTGGGCATTCAGTACTTC. It translates to CASSLSATGQVVGIQYF.

In its sample, this clonotype was seen many times. V gene TRBV12-3 or TRBV12-4 combines with J gene TRBJ2-7; TRBD2 agrees at 8 bases. The CDR3 totals 15 residues. V was clipped by 6 bases and J by 2 bases; unmatched bases: 9. In nucleotides, the CDR3 is TGTGCCAGCAGAAGAAGCGGGGGCGAAACCTACGAGCAGTACTTC. This encodes CASRRSGGETYEQYF.